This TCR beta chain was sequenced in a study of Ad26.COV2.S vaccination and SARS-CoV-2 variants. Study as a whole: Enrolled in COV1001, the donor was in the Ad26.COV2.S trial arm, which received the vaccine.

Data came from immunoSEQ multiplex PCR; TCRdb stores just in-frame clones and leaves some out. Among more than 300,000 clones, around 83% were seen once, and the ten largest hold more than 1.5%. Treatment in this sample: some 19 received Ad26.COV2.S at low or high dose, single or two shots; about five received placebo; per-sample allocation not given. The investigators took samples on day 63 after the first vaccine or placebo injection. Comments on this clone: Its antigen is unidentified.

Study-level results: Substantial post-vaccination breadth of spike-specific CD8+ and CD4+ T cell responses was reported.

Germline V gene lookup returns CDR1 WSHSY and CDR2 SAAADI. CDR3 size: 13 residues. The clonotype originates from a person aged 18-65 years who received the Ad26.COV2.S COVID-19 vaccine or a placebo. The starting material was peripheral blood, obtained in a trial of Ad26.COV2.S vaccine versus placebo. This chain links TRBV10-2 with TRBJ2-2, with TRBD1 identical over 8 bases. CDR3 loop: CGAPGGNTGELFF. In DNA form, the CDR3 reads TGCGGAGCGCCAGGGGGCAATACCGGGGAGCTGTTTTTT.